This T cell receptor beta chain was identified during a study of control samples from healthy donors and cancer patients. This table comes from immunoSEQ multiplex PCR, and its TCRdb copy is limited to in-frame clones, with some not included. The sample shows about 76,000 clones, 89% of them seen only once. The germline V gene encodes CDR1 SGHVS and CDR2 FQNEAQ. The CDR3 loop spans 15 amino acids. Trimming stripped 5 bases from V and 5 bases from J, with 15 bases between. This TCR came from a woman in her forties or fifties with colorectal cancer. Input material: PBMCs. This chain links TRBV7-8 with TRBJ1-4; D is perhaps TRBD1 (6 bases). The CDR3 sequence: CASSVGQLLNEKLFF. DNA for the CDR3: TGTGCCAGCAGCGTAGGACAGTTACTAAATGAAAAACTGTTTTTT.